The entry that follows covers one T cell receptor beta chain sequence. Its antigen is not identified. This specimen comes from a study of neoadjuvant anti-PD-1 for oral cavity cancer. At the level of the study: Patients without progression received a fourth nivolumab dose around day 43, then surgical resection on days 50-56. Study outcomes and limitations: Post-nivolumab, blood T cell clonality was significantly elevated in non-responders.

This sample's time point: after neoadjuvant nivolumab, at surgical resection. Patients had newly diagnosed, untreated stage II-IVA oral cavity squamous cell carcinoma. No culture or expansion preceded analysis of these blood cells. Produced via immunoSEQ multiplex PCR; TCRdb's table is partial and in-frame only. The sample records about 68,000 clones, around 84% being singletons. The CDR3 has 17 amino acids. Germline V gene sequence: CDR1 MGHRA, CDR2 YSYEKL. J was trimmed by 0 bases and V by 4 bases; bases with no gene match: 7. This receptor was taken from a person aged 40 to 85 with oral cavity squamous cell carcinoma. The chain is built from TRBV4-1 and TRBJ2-7; TRBD2 agrees at 12 bases. Sample: PBMCs, taken after nivolumab (anti-PD-1) treatment. The CDR3 bases are TGCGCCAGCAGCCGGGGACTAGCGGGCCAAAGCTCCTACGAGCAGTACTTC. As protein: CASSRGLAGQSSYEQYF.